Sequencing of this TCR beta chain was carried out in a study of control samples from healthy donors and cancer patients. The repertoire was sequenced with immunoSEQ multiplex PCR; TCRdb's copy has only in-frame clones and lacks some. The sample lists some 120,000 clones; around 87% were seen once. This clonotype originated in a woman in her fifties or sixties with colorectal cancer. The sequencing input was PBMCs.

The CDR3 nucleotides are TGTGCCAGCAGCTTAGTAGACGGCGGGAGAAGTAGGACCTACAATGAGCAGTTCTTC. Translated: CASSLVDGGRSRTYNEQFF. V and J are TRBV11-2 and TRBJ2-1; 7 nucleotides line up with TRBD2. This CDR3 is built from 19 residues. The ends lost 1 base at V and 2 bases at J; junction bases unmatched: 14. Germline lookup yields CDR1 SGHAT and CDR2 FQNNGV.